The rows below give T cell receptor beta chains drawn from one sample of a study of T cells in localized non-small cell lung cancer. Clones were sequenced by immunoSEQ multiplex PCR, and TCRdb holds only the in-frame ones, with some missing. The sample records tens of thousands of clones, 88% being singletons. Source: peripheral blood, taken before any cancer treatment. These TCRs come from a woman aged 40-69 years with stage I lung adenocarcinoma. Both conserved end residues are part of each CDR3. The D gene is left open where the match is weak. Expanded clones are given a class, and other clones once, few, many or no size at all.

D	size	J	V	CDR3	DNA
-	once	TRBJ2-3	TRBV2	CASSFAEINSDTQYF	TGTGCCAGCAGTTTTGCGGAAATTAATTCAGATACGCAGTATTTT
-	-	TRBJ1-1	TRBV10-1	CASSERAVDKAFF	TGCGCCAGCAGTGAGCGGGCGGTAGACAAAGCTTTCTTT
-	-	TRBJ2-5	TRBV7-8	CASSSHGETQYF	TGTGCCAGCAGCTCCCACGGGGAGACCCAGTACTTC
-	-	TRBJ2-5	TRBV5-8	CASSKNWGLSGETQYF	TGTGCCAGCAGCAAAAATTGGGGGCTCTCTGGGGAGACCCAGTACTTC
TRBD2	few	TRBJ2-3	TRBV6-5	CASKAGVRTDTQYF	TGTGCCAGTAAAGCGGGGGTCCGGACAGATACGCAGTATTTT
-	-	TRBJ2-3	TRBV5-6	CASSLADRGSTDTQYF	TGTGCCAGCAGCTTGGCCGATCGGGGGAGCACAGATACGCAGTATTTT
-	-	TRBJ2-5	TRBV19	CASSIGGNQETQYF	TGTGCCAGTAGTATAGGCGGAAATCAAGAGACCCAGTACTTC
-	-	TRBJ2-1	TRBV10-2	CASSDPPTYNEQFF	TGCGCCAGCAGTGACCCCCCCACCTACAATGAGCAGTTCTTC
TRBD2	-	TRBJ2-7	TRBV27	CASSLSSRGVLYEQYF	TGTGCCAGCAGTTTAAGTTCCCGGGGGGTCCTCTACGAGCAGTACTTC
TRBD1	-	TRBJ1-2	TRBV6-5	CASSYSWQGVGGYTF	TGTGCCAGCAGTTACTCGTGGCAGGGGGTTGGGGGCTACACCTTC
TRBD1	-	TRBJ2-1	TRBV7-9	CASSSTGVDEQFF	TGTGCCAGCAGCTCCACAGGGGTCGATGAGCAGTTCTTC
-	-	TRBJ2-5	TRBV5-4	CASSLGGSRTRQETQYF	TGTGCCAGCAGCTTGGGGGGGAGTAGGACTCGTCAAGAGACCCAGTACTTC
-	-	TRBJ2-7	TRBV7-9	CASSLVSAQATYEQYF	TGTGCCAGCAGCTTAGTATCAGCCCAGGCGACCTACGAGCAGTACTTC
TRBD2	once	TRBJ2-5	TRBV4-3	CASSQDRGGQETQYF	TGCGCCAGCAGCCAAGATCGGGGGGGCCAAGAGACCCAGTACTTC
TRBD1	-	TRBJ1-2	TRBV30	CAWSAGTVYGYTF	TGTGCCTGGAGTGCAGGGACAGTCTATGGCTACACCTTC
TRBD1	-	TRBJ1-2	TRBV7-9	CASSSGQGISGYTF	TGTGCCAGCAGCTCGGGACAGGGGATCTCTGGCTACACCTTC
-	-	TRBJ2-3	TRBV4-3	CASSQDLIPTDTQYF	TGCGCCAGCAGCCAAGATCTAATCCCTACAGATACGCAGTATTTT
-	-	TRBJ2-7	TRBV27	CASSLGPTYEQYF	TGTGCCAGCAGTTTAGGGCCGACCTACGAGCAGTACTTC
TRBD1	-	TRBJ2-3	TRBV7-9	CASSLPDRVQYF	TGTGCCAGCAGCTTACCGGACAGGGTGCAGTATTTT
-	-	TRBJ1-2	TRBV4-2	CASRNSGAYYGYTF	TGTGCCAGCAGAAATTCCGGGGCCTACTATGGCTACACCTTC
-	few	TRBJ1-2	TRBV4-1	CASSQDAPAPTGYTF	TGCGCCAGCAGCCAAGACGCACCCGCCCCCACAGGCTACACCTTC
-	-	TRBJ2-6	TRBV2	CASSAQGSGANVLTF	TGTGCCAGCAGTGCCCAGGGCTCTGGGGCCAACGTCCTGACTTTC
TRBD1	medium-sized	TRBJ2-7	TRBV11-3	CASSFSGTGGIYEQYF	TGTGCCAGCAGCTTTTCCGGGACAGGGGGTATTTACGAGCAGTACTTC
-	-	TRBJ2-3	TRBV13	CASSAQREGTDTQYF	TGTGCCAGCAGCGCCCAACGAGAGGGCACAGATACGCAGTATTTT
-	-	TRBJ2-1	TRBV4-3	CASSQGAGRPGDEQFF	TGCGCCAGCAGCCAAGGGGCAGGGCGCCCCGGGGATGAGCAGTTCTTC
-	-	TRBJ1-3	TRBV29-1	CSVEPTEKLSGNTIYF	TGCAGCGTTGAACCAACAGAAAAGCTCTCTGGAAACACCATATATTTT
TRBD2	once	TRBJ2-1	TRBV9	CASARGLAGNNEQFF	TGTGCCAGCGCCCGAGGACTAGCGGGGAACAATGAGCAGTTCTTC
-	-	TRBJ1-6	TRBV18	CASSPQVQGTSPLHF	TGTGCCAGCTCACCACAAGTCCAGGGCACTTCACCCCTCCACTTT
TRBD1	-	TRBJ1-1	TRBV6-1	CASRTGTGHTEAFF	TGTGCCAGCAGGACCGGGACAGGGCATACTGAAGCTTTCTTT
TRBD1	-	TRBJ2-7	TRBV7-9	CASSASDRGWGYEQYF	TGTGCCAGCAGCGCATCGGACAGGGGATGGGGTTACGAGCAGTACTTC
TRBD1	-	TRBJ1-2	TRBV4-3	CASSRWDSPYGYTF	TGCGCCAGCAGCCGATGGGACAGTCCCTATGGCTACACCTTC
TRBD1	-	TRBJ2-5	TRBV11-2	CASSHGTAQETQYF	TGTGCCAGCAGCCACGGGACAGCCCAAGAGACCCAGTACTTC
TRBD2	few	TRBJ2-7	TRBV9	CASSPRGVAPYEQYF	TGTGCCAGCAGCCCACGGGGGGTGGCCCCCTACGAGCAGTACTTC
-	-	TRBJ2-7	TRBV7-6	CASSSTGEQYF	TGTGCCAGCAGCTCTACGGGGGAGCAGTACTTC
TRBD1	-	TRBJ2-2	TRBV9	CASSVGGQGSGELFF	TGTGCCAGCAGCGTAGGGGGACAGGGTTCCGGGGAGCTGTTTTTT
-	-	TRBJ2-5	TRBV11-2	CASSQGWGKETQYF	TGTGCCAGCAGCCAAGGTTGGGGAAAGGAGACCCAGTACTTC
TRBD2	-	TRBJ2-3	TRBV10-3	CAISKVAGITDTQYF	TGTGCCATCAGCAAAGTAGCGGGGATCACAGATACGCAGTATTTT
-	-	TRBJ1-2	TRBV2	CARIPRGRYGYTF	TGTGCCAGAATCCCACGGGGTCGCTATGGCTACACCTTC
-	-	TRBJ1-5	TRBV23-1	CASSPGQFGNQPQHF	TGCGCCAGCAGCCCCGGACAGTTTGGCAATCAGCCCCAGCATTTT
-	medium-sized	TRBJ2-7	TRBV6-1	CASSEEDGRGDYEQYF	TGTGCCAGCAGTGAAGAAGACGGACGGGGAGACTACGAGCAGTACTTC
-	-	TRBJ2-4	TRBV5-1	CASSLSGNQNIQYF	TGCGCCAGCAGCTTGTCGGGGAATCAAAACATTCAGTACTTC
TRBD1	-	TRBJ1-5	TRBV7-6	CASSLGEGAYQPQHF	TGTGCCAGCAGCTTAGGTGAGGGGGCGTATCAGCCCCAGCATTTT
-	-	TRBJ1-2	TRBV9	CASNTGGDGYTF	TGTGCCAGCAATACCGGAGGGGACGGCTACACCTTC
-	-	TRBJ2-2	TRBV5-1	CATQGGGPTNTGELFF	TGCGCCACCCAGGGGGGGGGACCCACCAACACCGGGGAGCTGTTTTTT
-	-	TRBJ2-3	TRBV28	CASNADPSTDTQYF	TGTGCCAGCAATGCGGACCCTAGCACAGATACGCAGTATTTT
TRBD2	-	TRBJ2-2	TRBV5-1	CASSVPGTREAGELFF	TGCGCCAGCAGCGTACCCGGGACTAGAGAGGCCGGGGAGCTGTTTTTT
-	few	TRBJ2-2	TRBV4-3	CASSLGQPGRTGELFF	TGCGCCAGCAGCCTAGGACAACCCGGGCGCACCGGGGAGCTGTTTTTT
-	-	TRBJ1-1	TRBV15	CATSRDGSEYGTEAFF	TGTGCCACCAGCAGAGATGGATCAGAGTACGGCACTGAAGCTTTCTTT
-	-	TRBJ1-5	TRBV4-1	CASSQDLRTLLNQPQHF	TGCGCCAGCAGCCAAGATCTACGGACTTTACTAAATCAGCCCCAGCATTTT